A selection of T cell receptor beta chains follows, all from one sample in a study of cytomegalovirus exposure and HLA in healthy donors. Using immunoSEQ multiplex PCR, the repertoire was profiled, and TCRdb retains in-frame clones only, with some absent. The repertoire consists of over 150,000 clones, with approximately 80% occurring once and the leading ten covering about 3.8%. Sample: PBMCs. All receptors derive from a man younger than 45 in good health and CMV-seropositive. Each CDR3 is given with its conserved first and last residue. The order of the fields is V gene, J gene, clone size, D gene, CDR3 length, CDR3 protein, CDR3 DNA. The D gene is left open where the match is weak. Size values are once, few and many counts, or a class for expanded clones, and some rows have none.

v_gene: TRBV2; j_gene: TRBJ1-5; abundance: -; d_gene: -; len: 16; CDR3aa: CASSELTGVSNQPQHF; CDR3nt: TGTGCCAGCAGTGAACTGACAGGTGTTAGCAATCAGCCCCAGCATTTT
v_gene: TRBV9; j_gene: TRBJ1-2; abundance: -; d_gene: TRBD1; len: 15; CDR3aa: CASSVGTGGDYGYTF; CDR3nt: TGTGCCAGCAGCGTTGGGACAGGGGGCGACTATGGCTACACCTTC
v_gene: TRBV6-5; j_gene: TRBJ1-5; abundance: -; d_gene: TRBD1; len: 13; CDR3aa: CASSYHDREPQHF; CDR3nt: TGTGCCAGCAGTTACCATGACAGGGAGCCCCAGCATTTT
v_gene: TRBV6-5; j_gene: TRBJ1-6; abundance: -; d_gene: -; len: 15; CDR3aa: CASSPGGSYNSPLHF; CDR3nt: TGTGCCAGCAGTCCCGGGGGCTCCTATAATTCACCCCTCCACTTT
v_gene: TRBV10-3; j_gene: TRBJ1-5; abundance: -; d_gene: TRBD1; len: 13; CDR3aa: CAITDRDNQPQHF; CDR3nt: TGTGCCATCACCGACAGGGATAATCAGCCCCAGCATTTT
v_gene: TRBV2; j_gene: TRBJ1-6; abundance: -; d_gene: -; len: 14; CDR3aa: CASESREGNSPLHF; CDR3nt: TGTGCCAGCGAGTCCAGGGAAGGCAATTCACCCCTCCACTTT
v_gene: TRBV5-4; j_gene: TRBJ2-6; abundance: few; d_gene: -; len: 19; CDR3aa: CASSQVWFGGSSGANVLTF; CDR3nt: TGTGCCAGCAGCCAAGTCTGGTTCGGCGGAAGCTCTGGGGCCAACGTCCTGACTTTC
v_gene: TRBV27; j_gene: TRBJ2-5; abundance: -; d_gene: TRBD2; len: 18; CDR3aa: CASSPLGPSGGAVETQYF; CDR3nt: TGTGCCAGCAGTCCCCTGGGCCCAAGCGGGGGGGCCGTAGAGACCCAGTACTTC
v_gene: TRBV25-1; j_gene: TRBJ2-7; abundance: -; d_gene: -; len: 11; CDR3aa: CASSLAYEQYF; CDR3nt: TGTGCCAGCAGCCTCGCCTACGAGCAGTACTTC
v_gene: TRBV25-1; j_gene: TRBJ2-3; abundance: few; d_gene: -; len: 14; CDR3aa: CASQGGFFTDTQYF; CDR3nt: TGTGCCAGCCAGGGCGGATTCTTCACAGATACGCAGTATTTT
v_gene: TRBV6-5; j_gene: TRBJ2-2; abundance: -; d_gene: TRBD1; len: 15; CDR3aa: CASSRLTGDTGELFF; CDR3nt: TGTGCCAGCAGCCGCCTGACAGGGGACACCGGGGAGCTGTTTTTT
v_gene: TRBV11-3; j_gene: TRBJ2-5; abundance: -; d_gene: -; len: 15; CDR3aa: CASSLGGLYQETQYF; CDR3nt: TGTGCCAGCAGCTTAGGAGGGTTGTACCAAGAGACCCAGTACTTC
v_gene: TRBV6-1; j_gene: TRBJ1-4; abundance: once; d_gene: -; len: 15; CDR3aa: CASSEGQGPNEKLFF; CDR3nt: TGTGCCAGCAGTGAAGGTCAGGGGCCTAATGAAAAACTGTTTTTT
v_gene: TRBV7-2; j_gene: TRBJ2-6; abundance: -; d_gene: -; len: 16; CDR3aa: CASSLATGTGANVLTF; CDR3nt: TGTGCCAGCAGCTTAGCCACAGGGACCGGGGCCAACGTCCTGACTTTC
v_gene: TRBV21-1; j_gene: TRBJ1-3; abundance: -; d_gene: -; len: 16; CDR3aa: CASSTETGISGNTIYF; CDR3nt: TGTGCCAGCAGCACGGAGACAGGTATCTCTGGAAACACCATATATTTT